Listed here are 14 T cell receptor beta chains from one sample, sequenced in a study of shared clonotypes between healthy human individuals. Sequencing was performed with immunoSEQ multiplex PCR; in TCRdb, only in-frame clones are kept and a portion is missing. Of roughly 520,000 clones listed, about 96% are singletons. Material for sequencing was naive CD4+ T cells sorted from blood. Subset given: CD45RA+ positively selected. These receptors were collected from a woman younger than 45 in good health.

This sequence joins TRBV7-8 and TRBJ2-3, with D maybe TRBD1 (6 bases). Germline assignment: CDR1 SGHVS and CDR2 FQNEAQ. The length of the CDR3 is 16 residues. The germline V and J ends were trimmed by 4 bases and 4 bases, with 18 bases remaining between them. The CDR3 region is CASSWGRRVIPDTQYF. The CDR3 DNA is TGTGCCAGCAGCTGGGGGCGCAGGGTAATCCCAGATACGCAGTATTTT.

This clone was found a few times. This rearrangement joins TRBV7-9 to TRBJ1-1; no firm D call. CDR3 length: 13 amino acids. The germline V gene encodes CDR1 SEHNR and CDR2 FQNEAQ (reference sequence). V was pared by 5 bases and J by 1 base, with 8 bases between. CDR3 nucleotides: TGTGCCAGCAGCGCCCGACAGAACACTGAAGCTTTCTTT. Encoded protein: CASSARQNTEAFF.

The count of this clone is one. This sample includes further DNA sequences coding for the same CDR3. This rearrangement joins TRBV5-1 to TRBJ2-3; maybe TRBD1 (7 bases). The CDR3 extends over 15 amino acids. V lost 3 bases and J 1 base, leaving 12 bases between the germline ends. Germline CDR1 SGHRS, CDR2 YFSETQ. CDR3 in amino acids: CASSYQGGGTDTQYF. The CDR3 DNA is TGCGCCAGCAGCTACCAGGGGGGCGGCACAGATACGCAGTATTTT.

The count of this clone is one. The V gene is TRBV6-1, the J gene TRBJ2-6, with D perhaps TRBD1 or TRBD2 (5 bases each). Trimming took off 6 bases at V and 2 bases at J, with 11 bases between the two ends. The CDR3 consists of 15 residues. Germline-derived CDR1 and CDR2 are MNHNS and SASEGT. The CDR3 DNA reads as TGTGCCAGCAGGATGAGGGGCGCTGGGGCCAACGTCCTGACTTTC. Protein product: CASRMRGAGANVLTF.

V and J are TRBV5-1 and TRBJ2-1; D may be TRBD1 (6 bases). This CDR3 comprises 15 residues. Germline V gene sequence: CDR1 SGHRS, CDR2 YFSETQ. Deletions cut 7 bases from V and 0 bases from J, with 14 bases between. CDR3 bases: TGCGCCAGCGACTCTGGACAGAGCTCCTACAATGAGCAGTTCTTC. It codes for CASDSGQSSYNEQFF.

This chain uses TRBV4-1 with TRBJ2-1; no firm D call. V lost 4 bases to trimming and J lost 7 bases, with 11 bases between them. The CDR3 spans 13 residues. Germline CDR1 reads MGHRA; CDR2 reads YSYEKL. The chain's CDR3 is CASSRYVRNEQFF. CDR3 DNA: TGCGCCAGCAGCCGCTATGTACGGAATGAGCAGTTCTTC.

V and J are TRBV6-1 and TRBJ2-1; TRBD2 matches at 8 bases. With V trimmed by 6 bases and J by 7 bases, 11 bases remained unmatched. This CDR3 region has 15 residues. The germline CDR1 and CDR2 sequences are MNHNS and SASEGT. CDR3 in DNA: TGTGCCAGCAGCCGGACTAGCTTTCTGGCTAATGAGCAGTTCTTC. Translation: CASSRTSFLANEQFF.

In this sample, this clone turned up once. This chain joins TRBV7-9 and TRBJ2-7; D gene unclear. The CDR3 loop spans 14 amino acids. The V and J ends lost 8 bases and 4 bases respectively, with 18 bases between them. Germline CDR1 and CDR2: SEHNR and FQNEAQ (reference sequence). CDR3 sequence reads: CASSDPSGEYEQYF. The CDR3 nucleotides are TGTGCCAGCTCAGACCCTAGTGGGGAATACGAGCAGTACTTC. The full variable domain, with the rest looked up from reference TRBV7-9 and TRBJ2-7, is DTGVSQNPRHKITKRGQNVTFRCDPISEHNRLYWYRQTLGQGPEFLTYFQNEAQLEKSRLLSDRFSAERPKGSFSTLEIQRTEQGDSAMYLCASSDPSGEYEQYFGPGTRLTVT.

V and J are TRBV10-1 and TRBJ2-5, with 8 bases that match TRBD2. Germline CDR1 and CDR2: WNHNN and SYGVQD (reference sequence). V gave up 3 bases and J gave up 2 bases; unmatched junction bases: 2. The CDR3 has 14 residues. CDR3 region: CASSDSGAQETQYF. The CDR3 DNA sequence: TGCGCCAGCAGTGATAGCGGGGCACAAGAGACCCAGTACTTC.

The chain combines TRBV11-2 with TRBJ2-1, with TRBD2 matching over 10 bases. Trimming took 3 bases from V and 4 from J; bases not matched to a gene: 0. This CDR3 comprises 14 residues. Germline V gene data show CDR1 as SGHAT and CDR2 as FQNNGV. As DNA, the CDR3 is TGTGCCAGCAGCTTTAGCGGGAGGTACAATGAGCAGTTCTTC. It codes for CASSFSGRYNEQFF.

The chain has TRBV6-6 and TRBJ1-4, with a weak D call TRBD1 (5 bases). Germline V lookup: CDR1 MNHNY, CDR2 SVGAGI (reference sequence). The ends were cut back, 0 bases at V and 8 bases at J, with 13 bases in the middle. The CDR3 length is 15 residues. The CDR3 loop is CASSYSSGAGEKLFF. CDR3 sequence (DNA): TGTGCCAGCAGTTACTCGAGTGGGGCGGGAGAAAAACTGTTTTTT.

CDR3 coding DNA: TGTGCCAGCAGTTTTCAGACTAACTATGGCTACACCTTC. It specifies CASSFQTNYGYTF. The V call is TRBV28, the J call TRBJ1-2; no clear D gene. This CDR3 has 13 amino acids. Germline values: CDR1 MDHEN, CDR2 SYDVKM. V was pared by 3 bases and J by 0 bases, with 5 bases between.

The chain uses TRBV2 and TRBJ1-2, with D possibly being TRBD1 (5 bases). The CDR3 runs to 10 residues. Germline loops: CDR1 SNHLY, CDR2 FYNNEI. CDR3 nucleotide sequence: TGTGTTATGGGGCAGTATGGCTACACCTTC. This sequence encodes CVMGQYGYTF.

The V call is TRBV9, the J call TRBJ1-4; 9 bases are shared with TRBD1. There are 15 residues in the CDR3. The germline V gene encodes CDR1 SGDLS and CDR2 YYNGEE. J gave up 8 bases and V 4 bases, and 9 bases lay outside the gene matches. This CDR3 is CASSPQDRGDEKLFF. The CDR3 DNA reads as TGTGCCAGCAGCCCTCAGGACAGGGGCGACGAAAAACTGTTTTTT.